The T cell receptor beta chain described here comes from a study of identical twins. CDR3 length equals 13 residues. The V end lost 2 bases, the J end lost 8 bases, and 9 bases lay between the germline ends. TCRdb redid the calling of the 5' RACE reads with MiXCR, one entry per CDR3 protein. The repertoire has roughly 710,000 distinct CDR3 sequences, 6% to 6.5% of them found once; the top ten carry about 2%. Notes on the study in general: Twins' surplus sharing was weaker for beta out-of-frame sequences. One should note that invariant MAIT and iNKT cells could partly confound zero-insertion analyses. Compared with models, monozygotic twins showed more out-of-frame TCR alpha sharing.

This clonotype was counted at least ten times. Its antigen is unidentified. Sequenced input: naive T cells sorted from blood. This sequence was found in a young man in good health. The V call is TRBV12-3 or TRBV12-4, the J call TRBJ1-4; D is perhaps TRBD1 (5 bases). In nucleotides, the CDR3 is TGTGCCAGCAGTTTACAGGGAAGGGAAAAACTGTTTTTT. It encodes CASSLQGREKLFF.